The 18 T cell receptor beta chains presented below share a single source sample, sequenced in a study of blood T cells in healthy people across ages. Sample-barcoded 5' priming and a J-beta primer mix drove a second PCR of about 6 to 12 cycles. TCRdb passed the 5' RACE reads through MiXCR, listing each CDR3 protein once. The sample has over 550,000 distinct CDR3 sequences; under 30% are singletons. Sequencing input: blood. All receptors come from an elderly woman in good health.

This clonotype has ten or more counts. The chain carries TRBV12-3 or TRBV12-4 and TRBJ1-1, with unresolved D. Trimming shortened V by 6 bases and J by 8 bases, and 13 bases separated the two germline ends. CDR3 length: 12 residues. CDR3 bases: TGTGCCAGCAGAGGAAACCTCGTAGAAGCTTTCTTT. Translation gives CASRGNLVEAFF.

Comments on this clonotype: A much larger clone differs from this one at a single base, so this may be a read error. This chain joins TRBV7-3 and TRBJ1-6, with a tentative D call TRBD1 (5 bases). The germline gives CDR1 SGHTA, CDR2 FQGTGA. There are 14 residues in the CDR3. Trimming shortened V by 5 bases and J by 7 bases, and 12 bases separated the two germline ends. The CDR3 nucleotides are TGTGCCAGCAGCCTGGGACTGATAAATTCACCCCTCCACTTT. Encoded protein: CASSLGLINSPLHF.

Many counts were recorded for this clonotype. The chain joins TRBV6-5 to TRBJ1-2; 7 nucleotides line up with TRBD1. With 0 bases clipped from V and 5 bases from J, the junction kept 6 bases outside the gene matches. The CDR3 is 15 amino acids. The germline CDR1 and CDR2 sequences are MNHEY and SVGAGI. The CDR3 here is CASSYSTGPPYGYTF. Here the CDR3 DNA reads TGTGCCAGCAGTTACTCGACAGGGCCGCCTTATGGCTACACCTTC.

On this clonotype itself: Being one base from a much bigger clone, this may be a read error. This chain connects TRBV5-1 to TRBJ1-5; TRBD1 is a possible D gene (6 bases). Looked up from germline, CDR1 is SGHRS and CDR2 is YFSETQ. The CDR3 is made up of 16 amino acids. Trimming pared 4 bases from V and 2 bases from J, leaving 16 bases between. CDR3 in amino acids: CASSPEGGLGNQPQHF. The CDR3 nucleotides read TGCGCCAGCAGCCCCGAGGGGGGCCTTGGCAATCAGCCCCAGCATTTT.

This rearrangement joins TRBV30 to TRBJ2-3, with D unresolved. With 2 bases removed from V and 6 bases from J, the gap between germline ends came to 9 bases. CDR1 is GTSNPN and CDR2 is SVGIG in the germline V gene (reference sequence). CDR3 length: 12 residues. CDR3 DNA: TGTGCCTGGAGTCCACTGTGGGATACGCAGTATTTT. Translating gives CAWSPLWDTQYF.

Comment on this clonotype: Being one base from a much bigger clone, this may be a read error. The chain joins TRBV10-3 to TRBJ1-2; no definite D call. Germline CDR1 and CDR2: ENHRY and SYGVKD. This CDR3 is 12 amino acids long. V shed 3 bases and J shed 1 base, with 3 bases lying between them. CDR3 nucleotides: TGTGCCATCAGTGACAATAACTATGGCTACACCTTC. Its translation is CAISDNNYGYTF.

This clonotype was seen a few times. A junction boundary mismatches the germline segment, possibly from a read error. V is TRBV3-1 and J is TRBJ2-7; 7 bases map to TRBD1. Germline V gene data show CDR1 as LGHDT and CDR2 as YNNKEL (reference sequence). The CDR3 is 15 amino acids. The CDR3: CASGQAPGGAYEQYF. The CDR3, as DNA: TGTGCCAGCGGCCAAGCCCCAGGGGGAGCGTACGAGCAGTACTTC.

The table lists this clonotype with a few counts. This chain uses TRBV20-1 with TRBJ1-6, with a tentative D call TRBD1 (6 bases). The V gene's germline CDR1 is DFQATT and CDR2 SNEGSKA (reference sequence). The CDR3 loop spans 17 amino acids. CDR3 residues: CSAQGGGPFSYNSPLHF. The CDR3 nucleotides are TGCAGCGCCCAAGGGGGGGGGCCCTTCTCCTATAATTCACCCCTCCACTTT.

This clonotype was observed many times. The chain has TRBV7-8 and TRBJ2-3, with a tentative D call TRBD2 (6 bases). The V gene lost 4 bases and the J gene lost 5 bases, with 13 bases spanning the gap. The CDR3 has 14 amino acids. CDR1 and CDR2 (germline): SGHVS, FQNEAQ. The CDR3 bases are TGTGCCAGCAGCTACGGGGGTCTCAGAGATACGCAGTATTTT. As protein: CASSYGGLRDTQYF.

This clonotype was seen at least ten times. This chain connects TRBV9 to TRBJ2-3; 7 nucleotides match TRBD2. J lost 4 bases, V lost 4 bases, and 9 bases had no gene match. CDR3 length: 15 amino acids. Germline assignment: CDR1 SGDLS and CDR2 YYNGEE. The CDR3 bases are TGTGCCAGCAGCTTTACCGGGGGGTCAGCAGATACGCAGTATTTT. Translating gives CASSFTGGSADTQYF.

This clonotype was seen repeatedly, ten times or more. The V call is TRBV11-2, the J call TRBJ2-7; tentative D call: TRBD2 (5 bases). The V gene's germline CDR1 is SGHAT and CDR2 FQNNGV. V was shortened by 5 bases and J by 6 bases, with 14 bases between the two germline ends. This CDR3 region has 13 residues. The CDR3 DNA reads TGTGCCAGCAGCCCCCCGGGGATCGGCGAGCAGTACTTC. Translating gives CASSPPGIGEQYF.

The chain is built from TRBV3-1 and TRBJ1-5; D remains unclear. V was shortened by 4 bases and J by 6 bases, with 13 bases between the two germline ends. Germline V CDR1 and CDR2: LGHDT, YNNKEL (reference sequence). This CDR3 has 14 amino acids. The CDR3 bases are TGTGCCAGCAGCCGCGAGGGAACTGGTCAGCCCCAGCATTTT. Its translation: CASSREGTGQPQHF.

This clonotype was counted only a few times. The genes are TRBV5-1 and TRBJ1-4, with D maybe TRBD1 (5 bases). CDR3 length equals 17 residues. With 0 bases removed from V and 4 bases from J, the gap between germline ends came to 16 bases. From germline, CDR1 is SGHRS and CDR2 YFSETQ. DNA of the CDR3: TGCGCCAGCAGCTTGGGTCAGGGCGGGAGAGGTAATGAAAAACTGTTTTTT. As protein: CASSLGQGGRGNEKLFF.

J is TRBJ1-1 and V is TRBV10-3; D is perhaps TRBD1 (6 bases). The CDR3 has 16 residues. Trimming left V 3 bases short and J 5 bases short, with 19 bases between. Germline V gene sequence: CDR1 ENHRY, CDR2 SYGVKD. The CDR3 region is CAISERGVQGGTEAFF. DNA of the CDR3: TGTGCCATCAGTGAAAGGGGGGTCCAAGGGGGTACTGAAGCTTTCTTT.

This clonotype was counted a single time. A much larger clone sits a single nucleotide away, making a read error possible. Here the CDR3 reads CASSLMGAGELFF. The CDR3 coding sequence is TGTGCCAGCAGCTTAATGGGGGCCGGGGAGCTGTTTTTT. The chain recombines TRBV11-3 with TRBJ2-2; D possibly matches TRBD1 or TRBD2 (5 bases each). CDR1 is SGHNT, CDR2 YENEEA, per germline. The CDR3 loop spans 13 amino acids. V lost 2 bases to trimming and J lost 6 bases, with 7 bases between them.

This clonotype has more than one count but fewer than ten. The genes are TRBV30 and TRBJ2-2; D gene uncertain. CDR3 length: 12 residues. Germline CDR1 is GTSNPN and CDR2 is SVGIG (reference sequence). Between the trimmed V and J ends, which lost 1 base and 4 bases, there was a span of 4 bases. The chain's CDR3 is CAWSAGTGELFF. CDR3 coding DNA: TGTGCCTGGAGTGCCGGCACCGGGGAGCTGTTTTTT.

There are many counts of this clonotype. The rearrangement joins TRBV7-2 to TRBJ1-1; perhaps TRBD1 as D (6 bases). Trimming left V 5 bases short and J 9 bases short, with 25 bases between. CDR3 length equals 16 residues. The germline V gene encodes CDR1 SGHTA and CDR2 FQGNSA. DNA of the CDR3: TGTGCCAGCAGCCAAGGGGTCAGGGGTATTGCCAGAAAAGCTTTCTTT. Translated: CASSQGVRGIARKAFF.

The sample holds many counts of this clonotype. One junction end disagrees with the germline gene, perhaps due to a read error. This rearrangement joins TRBV5-1 to TRBJ1-4; 7 bases agree with TRBD1. The CDR3 is 16 residues long. Germline-derived CDR1 and CDR2 are SGHRS and YFSETQ. CDR3 region: CASSLGDRATNEKLFF. Here the CDR3 DNA reads TGTGCCAGCAGCTTAGGGGACAGAGCAACTAATGAAAAACTGTTTTTT. The whole variable domain, filled in from reference TRBV5-1 and TRBJ1-4, reads KAGVTQTPRYLIKTRGQQVTLSCSPISGHRSVSWYQQTPGQGLQFLFEYFSETQRNKGNFPGRFSGRQFSNSRSEMNVSTLELGDSALYLCASSLGDRATNEKLFFGSGTQLSVL.